The source of this T cell receptor beta chain is a study of cytomegalovirus exposure and HLA in healthy donors. V lost 2 bases and J lost 4; bases outside the gene matches: 11. CDR3 size: 17 residues. CDR1 and CDR2 from the germline V gene are SGHTS and YDEGEE. TCRdb's table, derived via immunoSEQ multiplex PCR, lists solely in-frame clones and lacks some. This table holds 150,000 to 200,000 clones, around nine tenths found once. Sequencing was carried out using PBMCs. The V and J genes are TRBV5-8 and TRBJ1-2, with 10 nucleotides matching TRBD1. The source is a woman aged 25 to 45 in good health and CMV-seronegative. The CDR3 nucleotides read TGTGCCAGCAGCTTTTACACCGGGACAGGGGTCGGCTATGGCTACACCTTC. Its protein is CASSFYTGTGVGYGYTF.